Listed below are T cell receptor beta chains from one sample, sequenced in a study of radiotherapy plus CTLA-4 blockade in lung cancer. The table came from immunoSEQ multiplex PCR; TCRdb's copy has only in-frame clones and leaves some out. The data hold 50,000 to 65,000 clones, with approximately 80% observed a single time. Sequenced material: peripheral blood, taken from a patient treated with radiotherapy plus ipilimumab. All receptors derive from a human donor with non-small cell lung cancer who had a complete response to radiotherapy plus ipilimumab. The CDR3 runs from the conserved cysteine through the conserved F or W. A D gene is named only where the DNA matches it firmly. Clone size is stated in some rows and not others, as once, few, many or a class when expanded.

medium-sized,TRBJ2-7,TRBV9,-,CASSAGTGYEQYF,TGTGCCAGCAGCGCGGGGACTGGCTACGAGCAGTACTTC
-,TRBJ2-1,TRBV5-1,TRBD2,CASSLGERRGVSGQFF,TGCGCCAGCAGCTTGGGCGAGCGGCGGGGGGTATCGGGGCAGTTCTTC
-,TRBJ1-1,TRBV18,-,CASSPPRNLNTEAFF,TGTGCCAGCTCACCACCGCGGAATTTGAACACTGAAGCTTTCTTT
-,TRBJ2-1,TRBV6-5,TRBD2,CASSSPTSGSYNEQFF,TGTGCCAGCAGTTCCCCGACTAGCGGGAGCTACAATGAGCAGTTCTTC
-,TRBJ1-2,TRBV28,-,CASSLGQSYGYTF,TGTGCCAGCAGTTTAGGGCAAAGCTATGGCTACACCTTC
-,TRBJ2-5,TRBV10-3,TRBD2,CAISESRTSGSRETQYF,TGTGCCATCAGTGAGTCGCGGACTAGCGGGAGTCGGGAGACCCAGTACTTC
-,TRBJ2-2,TRBV29-1,TRBD1,CSVDRGNTGELFF,TGCAGCGTAGACAGGGGCAACACCGGGGAGCTGTTTTTT
-,TRBJ2-4,TRBV7-2,TRBD1,CASSSRQGDIQYF,TGTGCCAGCAGCTCCCGACAGGGGGACATTCAGTACTTC
-,TRBJ1-5,TRBV6-5,TRBD1,CASSYSRGGGQPQHF,TGTGCCAGCAGTTACTCGAGAGGGGGCGGTCAGCCCCAGCATTTT
-,TRBJ1-2,TRBV28,-,CASSRDRSLGYTF,TGTGCCAGCAGTCGTGACAGGTCACTAGGCTACACCTTC
few,TRBJ1-1,TRBV7-2,TRBD1,CASSGQGTNTEAFF,TGTGCCAGCAGCGGACAGGGGACCAACACTGAAGCTTTCTTT
-,TRBJ1-4,TRBV7-8,-,CASSQTATNEKLFF,TGTGCCAGCAGCCAAACTGCAACTAATGAAAAACTGTTTTTT
-,TRBJ1-1,TRBV15,-,CATSTRLQGLNTEAFF,TGTGCCACCAGCACCCGATTACAGGGACTGAACACTGAAGCTTTCTTT
-,TRBJ1-1,TRBV6-5,-,CASSPTANTEAFF,TGTGCCAGCAGCCCGACAGCTAACACTGAAGCTTTCTTT
-,TRBJ1-2,TRBV10-3,-,CAISVEGNYGYTF,TGTGCCATCAGTGTTGAGGGCAACTATGGCTACACCTTC
-,TRBJ2-5,TRBV18,TRBD1,CASSPGTGDWKTQYF,TGTGCCAGCTCACCCGGGACAGGGGATTGGAAGACCCAGTACTTC
few,TRBJ1-1,TRBV19,-,CASSIGQNTEAFF,TGTGCCAGTAGTATAGGGCAGAATACTGAAGCTTTCTTT
few,TRBJ2-7,TRBV30,-,CALRTTLWYEQYF,TGTGCCCTACGGACTACTTTATGGTACGAGCAGTACTTC
-,TRBJ2-5,TRBV7-2,-,CASSRTVETQYF,TGTGCCAGCAGCCGTACTGTCGAGACCCAGTACTTC
-,TRBJ2-2,TRBV11-2,TRBD2,CASTAGVYTGELFF,TGTGCCAGCACAGCGGGAGTATATACCGGGGAGCTGTTTTTT
-,TRBJ2-3,TRBV19,-,CASSIAVRTDTQYF,TGTGCCAGTAGTATAGCGGTCCGCACAGATACGCAGTATTTT
-,TRBJ1-4,TRBV9,-,CASSVASGELFF,TGTGCCAGCAGCGTAGCTTCCGGTGAGCTGTTTTTT
-,TRBJ2-6,TRBV30,TRBD1,CAWSAGTGIFSGANVLTF,TGTGCCTGGAGTGCCGGGACAGGGATTTTCTCTGGGGCCAACGTCCTGACTTTC
-,TRBJ2-5,TRBV19,TRBD2,CASSIGGTTAETQYF,TGTGCCAGTAGTATAGGAGGGACTACTGCGGAGACCCAGTACTTC
-,TRBJ2-5,TRBV27,TRBD2,CASSTWTGLAGGPRNF,TGTGCCAGCAGTACCTGGACAGGGCTAGCGGGAGGCCCGCGGAACTTC
-,TRBJ2-3,TRBV30,-,CAWNSGGDTQYF,TGTGCCTGGAATTCAGGGGGGGATACGCAGTATTTT
few,TRBJ2-1,TRBV11-2,TRBD2,CASNAGGRRRSYNEQFF,TGTGCCAGCAATGCGGGAGGCCGGCGTCGGTCCTACAATGAGCAGTTCTTC
few,TRBJ1-6,TRBV30,-,CAWSVLGSHRGSPLHF,TGTGCCTGGAGTGTACTGGGCAGTCACCGGGGTTCACCCCTCCACTTT
-,TRBJ1-3,TRBV11-2,-,CASRNFGGSSGNTIYF,TGTGCCAGCAGGAATTTCGGGGGAAGCTCTGGAAACACCATATATTTT
-,TRBJ2-1,TRBV5-4,-,CASSWWASNEQFF,TGTGCCAGCAGCTGGTGGGCGAGCAATGAGCAGTTCTTC
-,TRBJ1-1,TRBV18,-,CASSPPRTENTEAFF,TGTGCCAGCTCACCACCGAGGACAGAGAACACTGAAGCTTTCTTT
few,TRBJ2-1,TRBV4-1,-,CASSQVFGGARGYNEQFF,TGCGCCAGCAGCCAAGTGTTTGGGGGTGCCAGGGGCTACAATGAGCAGTTCTTC
-,TRBJ2-3,TRBV7-2,TRBD1,CASSRDRNTNTQYF,TGTGCCAGCAGTCGGGACAGGAACACAAATACGCAGTATTTT
-,TRBJ2-5,TRBV10-1,-,CASSESGTGETQYF,TGCGCCAGCAGTGAGTCGGGTACAGGCGAGACCCAGTACTTC
-,TRBJ2-1,TRBV19,TRBD2,CASSMGLAGGPEQFF,TGTGCCAGTAGTATGGGACTAGCGGGAGGGCCTGAGCAGTTCTTC
once,TRBJ1-2,TRBV7-9,TRBD1,CASSQGQGGYGYTF,TGTGCCAGCAGCCAGGGACAGGGCGGCTATGGCTACACCTTC
-,TRBJ2-1,TRBV7-8,-,CASSSIYNEQFF,TGTGCCAGCAGCTCCATTTACAATGAGCAGTTCTTC
-,TRBJ1-1,TRBV19,-,CASSIDHGVLNTEAFF,TGTGCCAGTAGTATAGATCACGGGGTCTTGAACACTGAAGCTTTCTTT
-,TRBJ2-1,TRBV10-2,TRBD2,CASSERGGGTIPYNEQFF,TGCGCCAGCAGTGAGAGAGGCGGGGGGACGATCCCCTACAATGAGCAGTTCTTC
-,TRBJ1-2,TRBV6-6,TRBD1,CASRTGPNNYGYTF,TGTGCCAGCCGGACAGGGCCTAATAACTATGGCTACACCTTC
-,TRBJ1-1,TRBV28,-,CASSLGGGGSNTEAFF,TGTGCCAGCAGTCTCGGGGGGGGCGGATCGAACACTGAAGCTTTCTTT
-,TRBJ1-2,TRBV19,-,CATERRTGGYGYTF,TGTGCCACTGAGAGGAGGACGGGGGGTTATGGCTACACCTTC
-,TRBJ2-1,TRBV10-1,TRBD1,CASSDGTGGKNEQFF,TGCGCCAGCAGTGATGGGACAGGGGGAAAAAATGAGCAGTTCTTC
few,TRBJ2-1,TRBV6-5,TRBD2,CASSYGRGSSYNEQFF,TGTGCCAGCAGTTACGGGCGGGGGTCCTCCTACAATGAGCAGTTCTTC
-,TRBJ2-5,TRBV7-9,TRBD2,CASSLVRFSGERQETQYF,TGTGCCAGCAGCTTAGTGAGGTTTAGCGGGGAGCGGCAAGAGACCCAGTACTTC
-,TRBJ2-5,TRBV2,-,CASSEGGGPRETQYF,TGTGCCAGCAGTGAAGGGGGGGGCCCGCGGGAGACCCAGTACTTC
-,TRBJ1-6,TRBV7-9,-,CASSYSGVINSPLHF,TGTGCCAGCAGCTATTCAGGGGTCATTAATTCACCCCTCCACTTT
-,TRBJ1-4,TRBV6-5,TRBD1,CASSYQGQGQEKLFF,TGTGCCAGCAGTTACCAGGGACAGGGGCAAGAAAAACTGTTTTTT
-,TRBJ2-2,TRBV27,TRBD2,CASGQAGGRVGELFF,TGTGCCAGCGGTCAAGCGGGGGGGCGTGTCGGGGAGCTGTTTTTT
-,TRBJ2-7,TRBV5-1,TRBD1,CASSVDRVTGEQYF,TGCGCCAGCAGCGTCGACAGGGTCACGGGGGAGCAGTACTTC
-,TRBJ1-4,TRBV7-2,TRBD1,CASSPRTGEKLFF,TGTGCCAGCAGCCCCCGGACAGGCGAAAAACTGTTTTTT
-,TRBJ1-1,TRBV11-2,TRBD1,CASSFTDRDRAEAFF,TGTGCCAGCAGCTTCACGGACAGGGATCGGGCCGAAGCTTTCTTT
-,TRBJ2-7,TRBV5-1,-,CASSPGLPTYEQYF,TGCGCCAGCAGCCCGGGACTCCCTACCTACGAGCAGTACTTC
few,TRBJ1-5,TRBV30,TRBD1,CAWNKPGQTSNQPQHF,TGTGCCTGGAACAAACCGGGACAGACTAGCAATCAGCCCCAGCATTTT
-,TRBJ1-4,TRBV6-6,TRBD1,CASSLGGTGGEKLFF,TGTGCCAGCAGTCTAGGCGGGACAGGGGGTGAAAAACTGTTTTTT
-,TRBJ1-3,TRBV5-1,-,CASSFDTGPPGNTIYF,TGCGCCAGCAGCTTTGATACAGGGCCCCCTGGAAACACCATATATTTT
medium-sized,TRBJ2-1,TRBV9,-,CASSVVPADYNEQFF,TGTGCCAGCAGCGTAGTCCCGGCGGACTACAATGAGCAGTTCTTC
-,TRBJ2-3,TRBV12-5,TRBD1,CASARKVRTGDTDTQYF,TGTGCTAGTGCCCGAAAAGTAAGGACAGGGGACACAGATACGCAGTATTTT